The sequence of this T cell receptor (beta chain) was determined in a study of T-cell reconstitution after alpha-beta-depleted transplantation in children. TCRbeta library construction was performed incorporating unique molecular identifiers. Each CDR3 protein is one row after TCRdb ran MiXCR on the PCR reads. The table lists about a million distinct CDR3 sequences, roughly 29% of them singletons, with approximately 30% in the top ten. The germline CDR1 and CDR2 sequences are SGHRS and YFSETQ. The CDR3 extends over 13 amino acids. The rearrangement links TRBV5-1 to TRBJ2-7, with D perhaps TRBD1 or TRBD2 (5 bases each). This specimen was PBMCs, mostly from graft donor cells, taken 360 days after TCRalphabeta/CD19-depleted stem cell transplant. This receptor was identified in a boy in the first two years of life who had a stem cell transplant for SCID, so the T cells may come from the graft donor. CDR3 in amino acids: CVKRRGQGDEQYF. CDR3 sequence (DNA): TGCGTCAAAAGGCGAGGGCAGGGTGACGAGCAGTACTTC.